This T cell receptor (beta chain) was recovered during a study of CD8+CD57+ T cells in acquired aplastic anemia. Study-level information: When averaged, DNA from sorted CD4+ and CD8+ cells came to approximately 3.2 ug.

Genomic DNA was employed as the template in profiling TCR beta VDJ and CDR3. Each CDR3 protein gets one entry after TCRdb re-called the reads with MiXCR. The sample lists 150,000 to 200,000 distinct CDR3 sequences, roughly 48% occurring once. The CDR3 is made up of 15 amino acids. Germline V gives CDR1 SGHTA, CDR2 FQGNSA. Points from the study as a whole: Some 30 was the count of CD8+ CDR3 sequences that patients shared with controls.

This clonotype showed up many times. What it binds is unknown. The junction departs from germline at one end; a sequencing error may be responsible. The origin of this receptor is a human donor in good health. The sample comprised sorted CD4+, CD8+, or CD8+CD57+ T cells (not recorded which) from PBMCs. The genes are TRBV7-2 and TRBJ2-7; D uncertain. The chain's CDR3 is CASSLAGLASFEQYF. The CDR3 DNA sequence: TGTGCCAGCAGCTTAGCCGGCCTTGCCTCCTTCGAGCAGTACTTC. Full variable domain (remainder filled in from reference TRBV7-2 and TRBJ2-7): GAGVSQSPSNKVTEKGKDVELRCDPISGHTALYWYRQSLGQGLEFLIYFQGNSAPDKSGLPSDRFSAERTGGSVSTLTIQRTQQEDSAVYLCASSLAGLASFEQYFGPGTRLTVT.